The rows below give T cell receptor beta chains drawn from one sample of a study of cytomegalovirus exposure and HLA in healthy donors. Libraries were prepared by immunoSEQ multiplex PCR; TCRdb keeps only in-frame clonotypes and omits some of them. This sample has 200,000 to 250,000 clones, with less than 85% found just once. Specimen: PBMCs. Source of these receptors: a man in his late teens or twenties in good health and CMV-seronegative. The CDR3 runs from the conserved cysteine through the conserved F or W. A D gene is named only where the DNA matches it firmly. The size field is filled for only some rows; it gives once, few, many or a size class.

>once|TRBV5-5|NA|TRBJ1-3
TGTGCCAGCAGCTTGGACCAGGGTCCAGGAAACACCATATATTTT
CASSLDQGPGNTIYF
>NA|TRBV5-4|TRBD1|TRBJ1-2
TGTGCCAGCAGTCAAGACAGGGACCCCTATGGCTACACCTTC
CASSQDRDPYGYTF
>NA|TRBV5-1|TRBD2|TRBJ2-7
TGCGCCAGCAGCTTGGTTCCAGCGGGAGGAAGGTACGAGCAGTACTTC
CASSLVPAGGRYEQYF
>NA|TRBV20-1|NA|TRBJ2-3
TGCAGTGCAGGGGTCGGAGATACGCAGTATTTT
CSAGVGDTQYF
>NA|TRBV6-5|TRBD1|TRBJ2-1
TGTGCCAGCAGTGCCGCGGGACAGGGGGTTTTGGAGCAGTTCTTC
CASSAAGQGVLEQFF
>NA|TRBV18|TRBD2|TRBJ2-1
TGTGCCAGCTCACCCGGGACTAGCGGGAGGGGGAGCTCCTACAATGAGCAGTTCTTC
CASSPGTSGRGSSYNEQFF
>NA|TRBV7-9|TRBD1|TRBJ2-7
TGTGCCAGCAGCGACAGGGGCCTGGAGCAGTACTTC
CASSDRGLEQYF
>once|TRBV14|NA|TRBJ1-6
TGTGCCAGCAGCCAAGATCCACAGGGACGTTCACCCCTCCACTTT
CASSQDPQGRSPLHF
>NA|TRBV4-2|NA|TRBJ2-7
TGTGCCAGCAGCCAAACTGACAGCTACGAGCAGTACTTC
CASSQTDSYEQYF
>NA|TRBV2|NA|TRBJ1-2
TGTGCCAGCAGTTCACAGATAGGCTCTTCTGGCTACACCTTC
CASSSQIGSSGYTF
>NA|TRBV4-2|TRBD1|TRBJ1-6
TGTGCCAGCAGCCAAGACCGGGACAGGGTTTCACCCCTCCACTTT
CASSQDRDRVSPLHF
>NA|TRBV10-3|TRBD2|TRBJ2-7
TGTGCCATCAGTCAGGGACTAGCGGGAGAGAAGAAAGGCGAGCAGTACTTC
CAISQGLAGEKKGEQYF
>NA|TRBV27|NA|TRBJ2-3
TGTGCCAGCAGTTTCGTCTCCAGGCGTGGAAGGACAGATACGCAGTATTTT
CASSFVSRRGRTDTQYF
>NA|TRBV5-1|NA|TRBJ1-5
TGCGCCAGCAGCGTCGGGACACGCGATCAGCCCCAGCATTTT
CASSVGTRDQPQHF
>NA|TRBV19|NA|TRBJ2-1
TGTGCCAGTAGTATACTGAATGAGCAGTTCTTC
CASSILNEQFF
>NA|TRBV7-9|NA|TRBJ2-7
TGTGCCAGCAGTAACGGACTAAAATCCTACGAGCAGTACTTC
CASSNGLKSYEQYF
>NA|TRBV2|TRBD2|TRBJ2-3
TGTGCCAGCAAGGTTGGGACTAGCGTGGGAGGAGATACGCAGTATTTT
CASKVGTSVGGDTQYF
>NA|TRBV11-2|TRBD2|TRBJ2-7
TGTGCCAGCAGCTCCCTCCCGGGAGGGCCCCACGAGCAGTACTTC
CASSSLPGGPHEQYF
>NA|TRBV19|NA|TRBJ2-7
TGTGCCAGTAGTATCGGGGGACGGTCCTACGAGCAGTACTTC
CASSIGGRSYEQYF
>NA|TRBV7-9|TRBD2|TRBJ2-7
TGTGCCAGCAGCTTTAGGGCGGGAGTAAACCGCGAGCAGTACTTC
CASSFRAGVNREQYF
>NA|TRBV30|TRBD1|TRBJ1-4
TGTGCCTGGGAACCGGGACAGGCTGTTGAAAAACTGTTTTTT
CAWEPGQAVEKLFF
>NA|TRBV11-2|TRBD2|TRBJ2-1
TGTGCCAGCAGCTTAGAAGCGGGACTTGGTGAGCAGTTCTTC
CASSLEAGLGEQFF
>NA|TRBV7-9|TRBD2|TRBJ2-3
TGTGCCAGCAGCTGGGGGACTAGCGGATTCACAGATACGCAGTATTTT
CASSWGTSGFTDTQYF
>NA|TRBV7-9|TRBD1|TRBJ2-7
TGTGCCAGCAGTTTGGACAGGAATTATTACGAGCAGTACTTC
CASSLDRNYYEQYF
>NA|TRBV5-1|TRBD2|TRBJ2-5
TGCGCCAGCGATAATATCGCGGGAGGGACCCAGTACTTC
CASDNIAGGTQYF
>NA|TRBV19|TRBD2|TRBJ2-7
TGTGCCAGTAGTAATAGCGGGAGAGGAGTCTACGAGCAGTACTTC
CASSNSGRGVYEQYF
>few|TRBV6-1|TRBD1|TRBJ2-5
TGTGCCAGCAGCGGGACAGTCCCCTCGGAGACCCAGTACTTC
CASSGTVPSETQYF
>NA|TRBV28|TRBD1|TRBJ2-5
TGTGCCAGCAGTCCGGCGGGACAGGGGGCCGGCGAGACCCAGTACTTC
CASSPAGQGAGETQYF
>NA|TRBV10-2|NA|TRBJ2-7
TGCGCCAGCAGTGTCTTCGTGGGTGGAGACCCAACCTACGAGCAGTACTTC
CASSVFVGGDPTYEQYF
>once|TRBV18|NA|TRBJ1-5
TGTGCCAGCTCACCCAGTGAGGGACAGCCCCAGCATTTT
CASSPSEGQPQHF
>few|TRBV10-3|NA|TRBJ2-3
TGTGCCATCAGTGAGTCGACGCTCTTTAAGACATCCTTCACAGATACGCAGTATTTT
CAISESTLFKTSFTDTQYF
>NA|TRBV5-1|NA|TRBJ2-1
TGCGCCAGCAGTTGGGACAACGACAATGAGCAGTTCTTC
CASSWDNDNEQFF
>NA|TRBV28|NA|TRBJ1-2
TGTGCCAGCAGTACTACCTCGGCATCCTATGGCTACACCTTC
CASSTTSASYGYTF
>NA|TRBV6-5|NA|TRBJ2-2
TGTGCCAGCAGTTACCCTACTTTGGCCGGGGAGCTGTTTTTT
CASSYPTLAGELFF
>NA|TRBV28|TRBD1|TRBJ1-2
TGTGCCAGCAGTCCCGCCGTTGGACAGGCCCGCCGGGAGGGCTACACCTTC
CASSPAVGQARREGYTF
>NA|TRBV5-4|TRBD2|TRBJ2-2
TGTGCCAGCAGCTTGGTATTAGTTACTAGCGGGACTGCGAACACCGGGGAGCTGTTTTTT
CASSLVLVTSGTANTGELFF
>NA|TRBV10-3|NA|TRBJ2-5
TGTGCCACCGGGGACCAAGAGACCCAGTACTTC
CATGDQETQYF
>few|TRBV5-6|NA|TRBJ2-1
TGTGCCAGCAGCTTTGGGCGTGAGCAGTTCTTC
CASSFGREQFF